The source of this T cell receptor beta chain is a study of blood T cell repertoires in COVID-19. Study summary: The study drew acute and convalescent COVID-19 samples from the United States, Italy and Spain. Sample material is recorded as cDNA or gDNA derived from T cells, B-cell-depleted T cells, or PBMCs.

TCRdb keeps only in-frame clones here, not all; method: immunoSEQ multiplex PCR. The sample holds around 250,000 clones, more than 70% seen once. The source of this sequence is a man aged 40-50 years with active or convalescent COVID-19. Sequencing was performed on peripheral blood.

The CDR3 coding sequence is TGTGCCAGCAGGGCGGGATTGGACTACGAGCAGTACTTC. As protein: CASRAGLDYEQYF. The chain is built from TRBV28 and TRBJ2-7; D possibly corresponds to TRBD2 (6 bases). The germline V gene encodes CDR1 MDHEN and CDR2 SYDVKM. With 6 bases removed from V and 3 bases from J, the gap between germline ends came to 12 bases. The CDR3 totals 13 residues. Full variable domain (rest looked up from reference TRBV28 and TRBJ2-7): DVKVTQSSRYLVKRTGEKVFLECVQDMDHENMFWYRQDPGLGLRLIYFSYDVKMKEKGDIPEGYSVSREKKERFSLILESASTNQTSMYLCASRAGLDYEQYFGPGTRLTVT.